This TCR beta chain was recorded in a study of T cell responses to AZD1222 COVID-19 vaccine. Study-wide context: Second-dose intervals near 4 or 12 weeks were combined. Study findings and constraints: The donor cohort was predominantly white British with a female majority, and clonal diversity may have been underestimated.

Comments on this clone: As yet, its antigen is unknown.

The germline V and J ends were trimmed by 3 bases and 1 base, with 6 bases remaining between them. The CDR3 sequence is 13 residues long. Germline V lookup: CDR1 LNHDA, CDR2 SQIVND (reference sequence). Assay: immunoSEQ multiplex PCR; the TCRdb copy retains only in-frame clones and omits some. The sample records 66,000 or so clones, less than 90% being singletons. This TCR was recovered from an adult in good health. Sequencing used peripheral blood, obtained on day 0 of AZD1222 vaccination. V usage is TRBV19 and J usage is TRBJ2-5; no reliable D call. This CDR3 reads CASSIGPQETQYF. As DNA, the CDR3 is TGTGCCAGTAGTATCGGGCCCCAAGAGACCCAGTACTTC.